This T cell receptor (beta chain) was sequenced for a study of early T cells in non-severe SARS-CoV-2 infection. From the 5' RACE reads, TCRdb called clonotypes with MiXCR, one entry per CDR3 protein. The sample consists of about 69,000 distinct CDR3 sequences, approximately 10% of them appearing once. Sequenced here: whole blood, sampled at baseline. This sequence originates from an adult who was a healthcare worker with PCR-confirmed SARS-CoV-2 infection or an uninfected control (not recorded which).

CDR3 bases: TGTGCCAGCAGCCGGACCGGGGGTCACAAAGGAAACACCATATATTTT. Its translation: CASSRTGGHKGNTIYF. This rearrangement joins TRBV7-9 to TRBJ1-3, with D possibly TRBD1 on 5 matching bases. CDR3 length equals 16 residues. V was pared by 5 bases and J by 4 bases, with 18 bases between. Germline values: CDR1 SEHNR, CDR2 FQNEAQ (reference sequence). The full variable domain, in which reference TRBV7-9 and TRBJ1-3 provide the parts outside the CDR3, is DTGVSQNPRHKITKRGQNVTFRCDPISEHNRLYWYRQTLGQGPEFLTYFQNEAQLEKSRLLSDRFSAERPKGSFSTLEIQRTEQGDSAMYLCASSRTGGHKGNTIYFGEGSWLTVV.